The 32 T cell receptor beta chains below all came from one sample that was sequenced in a study of shared clonotypes between healthy human individuals. Generated by immunoSEQ multiplex PCR, the TCRdb table keeps only in-frame clones and is missing some. The table records about 680,000 clones, about 78% of them present only once. The specimen sequenced was memory CD4+ T cells sorted from blood. Specified subset: CD45RA-negative fraction. The receptors were gathered from a woman in her 30s in good health.

The V gene is TRBV7-8, the J gene TRBJ1-5; D might be TRBD1 (5 bases). V was cut by 3 bases and J by 0 bases, with 9 bases left in between. The germline gives CDR1 SGHVS, CDR2 FQNEAQ. The CDR3 is made up of 15 amino acids. CDR3 amino acids: CASSFQGLSNQPQHF. CDR3 in DNA: TGTGCCAGCAGCTTTCAGGGCCTTAGCAATCAGCCCCAGCATTTT.

The chain has TRBV19 and TRBJ2-1; possible D gene TRBD2, 6 bases. V was cut by 5 bases and J by 1 base, with 12 bases left in between. Germline loops: CDR1 LNHDA, CDR2 SQIVND (reference sequence). The CDR3 is 15 residues long. The CDR3 region is CASSWAGGSYNEQFF. The CDR3 DNA reads TGTGCCAGTAGTTGGGCTGGGGGGTCCTACAATGAGCAGTTCTTC. The whole variable domain, filled in from reference TRBV19 and TRBJ2-1, reads DGGITQSPKYLFRKEGQNVTLSCEQNLNHDAMYWYRQDPGQGLRLIYYSQIVNDFQKGDIAEGYSVSREKKESFPLTVTSAQKNPTAFYLCASSWAGGSYNEQFFGPGTRLTVL.

This clone occurred a few times. This sequence joins TRBV18 and TRBJ1-3; 7 bases are a match to TRBD1. J was trimmed by 0 bases and V by 6 bases; bases with no gene match: 8. The CDR3 is 16 amino acids. CDR1 and CDR2 (germline): KGHSH, LQKENI. CDR3 coding DNA: TGTGCCAGCTCCGGGACAGCTATGAGCTCTGGAAACACCATATATTTT. It specifies CASSGTAMSSGNTIYF.

This chain uses TRBV28 with TRBJ2-1; D is ambiguous. Germline loops: CDR1 MDHEN, CDR2 SYDVKM. The CDR3 runs 11 residues. Trimming took 8 bases from V and 4 from J, leaving 6 bases between them. CDR3 region: CASVRYNEQFF. The CDR3 DNA is TGTGCCAGCGTGAGGTACAATGAGCAGTTCTTC.

The V gene is TRBV5-1, the J gene TRBJ2-7, with D possibly being TRBD1 (6 bases). There are 15 residues in the CDR3. Per germline, CDR1 SGHRS and CDR2 YFSETQ. Between the trimmed V and J ends, which lost 0 bases and 3 bases, there was a span of 13 bases. The CDR3 region has the DNA TGCGCCAGCAGCTTGGTTCAGGGGAACGGCTACGAGCAGTACTTC. Encoded protein: CASSLVQGNGYEQYF.

The rearrangement links TRBV11-2 to TRBJ2-4; perhaps TRBD2 as D (7 bases). The CDR3 contains 13 residues. Trimming shortened V by 6 bases and J by 12 bases, and 18 bases separated the two germline ends. CDR1 is SGHAT, CDR2 FQNNGV, per germline. CDR3 DNA sequence: TGTGCCAGCAGGCGAACCGGGGGGCCTAATCAGTACTTC. Its translation is CASRRTGGPNQYF.

The CDR3: CASSIEPGLAGGSVETQYF. CDR3 nucleotides: TGTGCCAGTAGTATAGAACCGGGACTAGCGGGAGGATCCGTAGAGACCCAGTACTTC. V is TRBV19 and J is TRBJ2-5; 15 nucleotides agree with TRBD2. This CDR3 has 19 amino acids. V was clipped by 0 bases and J by 4 bases; unmatched bases: 9. Per the germline V gene, CDR1 is LNHDA and CDR2 is SQIVND (reference sequence).

This chain links TRBV7-9 with TRBJ2-1, with a possible D match to TRBD2 (5 bases). The CDR3 runs 15 residues. Germline lookup yields CDR1 SEHNR and CDR2 FQNEAQ (reference sequence). V shed 5 bases and J shed 0 bases, with 11 bases lying between them. CDR3 amino acids: CASSTRGSSYNEQFF. DNA of the CDR3: TGTGCCAGCAGCACCCGAGGGAGCTCCTACAATGAGCAGTTCTTC.

About this clone: Additional DNA sequences in this sample encode the identical CDR3. This chain joins TRBV5-1 and TRBJ1-1, with 9 nucleotides matching TRBD1. Germline CDR1 and CDR2: SGHRS and YFSETQ. This CDR3 has 15 residues. Losses at the gene ends were 0 bases for V and 5 bases for J; bases not matched to a gene: 5. CDR3 sequence: CASSLGDRDYTEAFF. In DNA, the CDR3 is TGCGCCAGCAGCTTGGGGGACAGGGATTATACTGAAGCTTTCTTT.

This clone was seen a handful of times. The chain has TRBV6-6 and TRBJ2-7, with D maybe TRBD2 (5 bases). CDR1 and CDR2 from the germline V gene are MNHNY and SVGAGI (reference sequence). The CDR3 totals 14 residues. V dropped 5 bases and J dropped 0 bases, with 11 bases sitting between them. The CDR3 here is CASSQDGLSYEQYF. DNA for the CDR3: TGTGCCAGCAGTCAGGACGGACTCTCCTACGAGCAGTACTTC.

The rearrangement links TRBV5-4 to TRBJ2-7, with 8 positions matching TRBD2. The length of the CDR3 is 15 residues. The ends lost 5 bases at V and 2 bases at J; junction bases unmatched: 9. Germline-derived CDR1 and CDR2 are SGHNT and YYREEE (reference sequence). The CDR3 region has the DNA TGTGCCAGCAGTCTCGTGAAGCGGGAGACCTACGAGCAGTACTTC. It is translated as CASSLVKRETYEQYF.

This clone came up once. This chain uses TRBV7-3 with TRBJ2-7, with D possibly TRBD1 on 5 matching bases. This CDR3 has 13 amino acids. Deletions cut 3 bases from V and 5 bases from J, with 11 bases between. Germline values: CDR1 SGHTA, CDR2 FQGTGA. The CDR3 region has the DNA TGTGCCAGCAGCTTGGGGCCCTGGGACGAGCAGTACTTC. Protein: CASSLGPWDEQYF.

J is TRBJ2-2 and V is TRBV10-3; TRBD2 matches 14 bases. The ends lost 6 bases at V and 4 bases at J; junction bases unmatched: 1. Germline CDR1 ENHRY, CDR2 SYGVKD. This CDR3 comprises 15 residues. The CDR3: CAIRGTSGSTGELFF. In DNA form, the CDR3 reads TGTGCCATCAGGGGGACTAGCGGGAGCACCGGGGAGCTGTTTTTT.

The chain recombines TRBV25-1 with TRBJ2-1, with TRBD2 identical over 11 bases. CDR3 length: 14 residues. V trimming: 6 bases; J trimming: 7 bases; junction bases outside the gene matches: 5. The germline gives CDR1 MGHDK, CDR2 SYGVNS. This CDR3 is CASRLAGAGNEQFF. DNA of the CDR3: TGTGCCAGCAGACTAGCGGGAGCAGGGAATGAGCAGTTCTTC. Filled out from reference TRBV25-1 and TRBJ2-1, the complete variable domain reads EADIYQTPRYLVIGTGKKITLECSQTMGHDKMYWYQQDPGMELHLIHYSYGVNSTEKGDLSSESTVSRIRTEHFPLTLESARPSHTSQYLCASRLAGAGNEQFFGPGTRLTVL.

The rearrangement joins TRBV27 to TRBJ1-5, with 9 nucleotides matching TRBD1. CDR3 length: 15 residues. Trimming removed 7 bases from V and 6 bases from J; junction bases left unmatched: 10. The germline CDR1 and CDR2 sequences are MNHEY and SMNVEV (reference sequence). The CDR3 protein is CASTPGQGLGQPQHF. The CDR3 DNA is TGTGCCAGCACTCCGGGACAGGGACTGGGTCAGCCCCAGCATTTT.

This clone showed up many times. This rearrangement joins TRBV13 to TRBJ2-5; 8 nucleotides agree with TRBD2. CDR3 length equals 13 residues. Trimming removed 5 bases from V and 5 bases from J; junction bases left unmatched: 4. Germline V gives CDR1 PRHDT, CDR2 FYEKMQ (reference sequence). This chain's CDR3 is CASSPTSGETQYF. Here the CDR3 DNA reads TGTGCCAGCAGCCCTACTAGCGGTGAGACCCAGTACTTC.

CDR3 amino acids: CATSRTSGRIFGELFF. CDR3 nucleotide sequence: TGTGCCACCAGCAGGACTAGCGGGAGGATTTTCGGGGAGCTGTTTTTT. The chain uses TRBV15 and TRBJ2-2, with 13 bases that match TRBD2. V dropped 3 bases and J dropped 7; count of bases not matched to a gene: 5. CDR1 is LNHNV, CDR2 YYDKDF, per germline (reference sequence). The CDR3 is made up of 16 amino acids. The full variable domain, rest sourced from reference TRBV15 and TRBJ2-2, is DAMVIQNPRYQVTQFGKPVTLSCSQTLNHNVMYWYQQKSSQAPKLLFHYYDKDFNNEADTPDNFQSRRPNTSFCFLDIRSPGLGDTAMYLCATSRTSGRIFGELFFGEGSRLTVL.

This chain joins TRBV28 and TRBJ1-5, with 7 bases lining up with TRBD1. Germline V gene data show CDR1 as MDHEN and CDR2 as SYDVKM. The V and J ends lost 6 bases and 5 bases, in that order; junction bases with no gene match: 10. CDR3 length equals 15 residues. This CDR3 is CASRQYRGLDQPQHF. The CDR3, as DNA: TGTGCCAGCAGGCAATACAGGGGATTGGATCAGCCCCAGCATTTT.

Turning to this clone: The CDR3 ends on some other residue instead of the conserved phenylalanine or tryptophan, so this is likely a read error. The DNA is omitted, as the CDR3 cannot be located on it reliably, and the CDR3 follows TCRdb's listing. This sequence joins TRBV28 and TRBJ1-1. Germline V gene data show CDR1 as MDHEN and CDR2 as SYDVKM. The CDR3 spans 14 amino acids, including both terminal residues. This chain's CDR3 is CASSLFPEGRISGL.

The sample holds one count of this clone. The chain is built from TRBV19 and TRBJ1-5, with a possible D match to TRBD1 (5 bases). Per the germline V gene, CDR1 is LNHDA and CDR2 is SQIVND (reference sequence). V gave up 6 bases and J gave up 9 bases, with 15 bases separating them. The CDR3 contains 13 residues. CDR3 DNA: TGTGCCAGTAGCCGTGAGGGGAAACGGCCCCAGCATTTT. Protein product: CASSREGKRPQHF.

The V call is TRBV19, the J call TRBJ1-5, with D perhaps TRBD1 (6 bases). Looked up from germline, CDR1 is LNHDA and CDR2 is SQIVND (reference sequence). The CDR3 contains 16 residues. Trimming left V 4 bases short and J 4 bases short, with 17 bases between. The CDR3 DNA reads as TGTGCCAGTAGTAGGGCACAGGGTAATTGGAATCAGCCCCAGCATTTT. It encodes CASSRAQGNWNQPQHF.

The count of this clone is one. The chain uses TRBV5-6 and TRBJ2-1, with D perhaps given as TRBD1 or TRBD2 (5 bases each). Germline V gene lookup returns CDR1 SGHDT and CDR2 YYEEEE. This CDR3 spans 13 amino acids. Trimming removed 3 bases from V and 6 bases from J, with 10 bases in between. This CDR3 is CASSSGPSNEQFF. In DNA, the CDR3 is TGTGCCAGCAGCTCGGGACCAAGCAATGAGCAGTTCTTC.

This chain uses TRBV18 with TRBJ2-7; tentatively, D is TRBD1 (8 bases). Trimming left V 3 bases short and J 5 bases short, with 20 bases between. CDR3 length equals 16 residues. The germline V gene encodes CDR1 KGHSH and CDR2 LQKENI. The CDR3 nucleotides are TGTGCCAGCTCACCCTACCTTGACAGGGGAGGGGACGAGCAGTACTTC. Encoded protein: CASSPYLDRGGDEQYF.

The chain uses TRBV11-2 and TRBJ2-3, with D perhaps matching TRBD2 (5 bases). Germline lookup yields CDR1 SGHAT and CDR2 FQNNGV. The CDR3 extends over 16 amino acids. V lost 0 bases and J lost 4, with 14 bases in between. DNA for the CDR3: TGTGCCAGCAGCTTAGAAGGGAGTGTGTTGCCAGATACGCAGTATTTT. Translating gives CASSLEGSVLPDTQYF. Combining the CDR3 with reference TRBV11-2 and TRBJ2-3 gives the whole variable domain EAGVAQSPRYKIIEKRQSVAFWCNPISGHATLYWYQQILGQGPKLLIQFQNNGVVDDSQLPKDRFSAERLKGVDSTLKIQPAKLEDSAVYLCASSLEGSVLPDTQYFGPGTRLTVL.

This clone was picked up a small number of times. The V gene is TRBV19, the J gene TRBJ1-5, with 7 bases aligning to TRBD1. The CDR3 extends over 14 amino acids. CDR1 and CDR2 (germline): LNHDA, SQIVND (reference sequence). Trimming cost V 5 bases and J 7 bases; bases outside gene matches: 8. The CDR3 bases are TGTGCCAGTAGTCTCGACAGGGCGGCACAGCCCCAGCATTTT. Protein: CASSLDRAAQPQHF.

J is TRBJ1-3 and V is TRBV30; 8 bases are shared with TRBD1. The CDR3 extends over 17 amino acids. Germline-derived CDR1 and CDR2 are GTSNPN and SVGIG (reference sequence). The V segment lost 4 bases and the J segment 3 bases; nucleotides outside the gene matches: 14. Written as DNA, the CDR3 is TGTGCCTGGACCGCACACCCCAGGGGGCGGATTGGAAACACCATATATTTT. Protein: CAWTAHPRGRIGNTIYF.

The rearrangement links TRBV28 to TRBJ1-5, with D unclear. V dropped 4 bases and J dropped 5 bases, with 15 bases sitting between them. Germline V gives CDR1 MDHEN, CDR2 SYDVKM. CDR3 length: 15 amino acids. CDR3 amino acids: CASSSPDGVYQPQHF. The CDR3 DNA reads as TGTGCCAGCAGTTCCCCGGACGGGGTTTATCAGCCCCAGCATTTT.

The V call is TRBV2, the J call TRBJ1-2; a possible D gene is TRBD1 (5 bases). The V end was cut by 8 bases, the J end by 4 bases, with 20 bases between. CDR1 is SNHLY and CDR2 is FYNNEI in the germline V gene. This CDR3 comprises 15 residues. The CDR3 DNA is TGTGCCAGCCAAGAATTCGGGGGGGTCCGCTATGGCTACACCTTC. It translates to CASQEFGGVRYGYTF.

This chain joins TRBV28 and TRBJ2-1; D is tentatively TRBD1 or TRBD2 (5 bases each). With 7 bases removed from V and 4 bases from J, the gap between germline ends came to 11 bases. There are 13 residues in the CDR3. CDR1 is MDHEN, CDR2 SYDVKM, per germline. The CDR3 DNA reads TGTGCCAGCAAAGAAGGGACGTACAATGAGCAGTTCTTC. Residues: CASKEGTYNEQFF.

The rearrangement joins TRBV25-1 to TRBJ2-5; 9 positions match TRBD1. Per the germline V gene, CDR1 is MGHDK and CDR2 is SYGVNS. V lost 4 bases and J lost 3; bases outside the gene matches: 9. This CDR3 contains 16 residues. In DNA form, the CDR3 reads TGTGCCAGCAGTGTCGTTGTAAGGACAGGGGAAGAGACCCAGTACTTC. This encodes CASSVVVRTGEETQYF.

The chain combines TRBV18 with TRBJ2-1; D possibly matches TRBD1 or TRBD2 (6 bases each). Trimming pared 3 bases from V and 4 bases from J, leaving 10 bases between. Germline V lookup: CDR1 KGHSH, CDR2 LQKENI. The CDR3 is 14 amino acids. The CDR3 nucleotides read TGTGCCAGCTCACCGCGGGACACATACAATGAGCAGTTCTTC. Protein: CASSPRDTYNEQFF.

This chain uses TRBV2 with TRBJ2-7; tentatively, D is TRBD1 (6 bases). Germline CDR1 and CDR2: SNHLY and FYNNEI. V was cut by 6 bases and J by 6 bases, with 18 bases left in between. CDR3 length equals 14 residues. The CDR3 protein is CASRFPGHTFEQYF. The CDR3 DNA sequence: TGTGCCAGCAGATTTCCGGGACACACTTTCGAGCAGTACTTC.